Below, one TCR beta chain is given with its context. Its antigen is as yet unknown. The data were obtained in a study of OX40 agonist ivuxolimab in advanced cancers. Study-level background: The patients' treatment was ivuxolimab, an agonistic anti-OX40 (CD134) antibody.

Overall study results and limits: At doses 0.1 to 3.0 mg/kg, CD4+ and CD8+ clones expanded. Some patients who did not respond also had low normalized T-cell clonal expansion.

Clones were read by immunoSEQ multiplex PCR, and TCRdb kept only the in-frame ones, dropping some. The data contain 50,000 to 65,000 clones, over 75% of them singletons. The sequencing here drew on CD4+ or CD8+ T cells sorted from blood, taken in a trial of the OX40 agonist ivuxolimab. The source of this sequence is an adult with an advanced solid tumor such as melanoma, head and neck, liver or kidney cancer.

The CDR3 DNA follows: TGTGCCAGCAGCCAAAACGGGCGAGTGGGCGGCTACACCTTC. Translation gives CASSQNGRVGGYTF. This chain uses TRBV7-3 with TRBJ1-2; D is uncertain. V lost 5 bases and J 8 bases, leaving 18 bases between the germline ends. Germline V gene data show CDR1 as SGHTA and CDR2 as FQGTGA. CDR3 size: 14 residues.